The clone carrying this TCR beta chain was seen a few times. This entry belongs to a study of CD8+CD57+ T cells in acquired aplastic anemia. The patients chosen for sequencing had shown expansion of CD8+CD57+ cells (detected by flow cytometry). According to the study, genomic DNA was the template for TCR beta VDJ and CDR3 profiling. Via MiXCR, TCRdb re-called the reads, giving one row per CDR3 protein. The sample lists around 190,000 distinct CDR3 sequences; 48% were seen once. This clonotype was obtained from a human donor with aplastic anemia. Sample: sorted CD4+, CD8+, or CD8+CD57+ T cells (not recorded which) from PBMCs.

In nucleotides, the CDR3 is TGCAGCGTTACTACTAGCCGGGGGCATGATGAGCAGTTCTTC. This sequence encodes CSVTTSRGHDEQFF. V and J are TRBV29-1 and TRBJ2-1; D tentatively fits TRBD1 or TRBD2 (6 bases each). Trimming pared 5 bases from V and 8 bases from J, leaving 19 bases between. The CDR3 has 14 residues. Germline CDR1 reads SQVTM; CDR2 reads ANQGSEA.